This T cell receptor beta chain was obtained from a study of T cell clones after liver transplantation. Study context: Apart from a few HCV-positive recipients, transplants were for non-autoimmune, non-viral reasons. At least one year of complete immunosuppression withdrawal without enzymes over twice normal defined tolerance.

In germline, CDR1 is LGHNA, CDR2 YSLEER. The CDR3 extends over 16 amino acids. The germline V and J ends were trimmed by 4 bases and 10 bases, with 23 bases remaining between them. This clone turned up a few times. What it binds is not known. Points from the study as a whole: Post-transplant time points were not standardized, so conclusions are preliminary. In two subjects, few donor cells limited the measurable donor-reactive repertoire.

Clones were read by immunoSEQ multiplex PCR, and TCRdb kept only the in-frame ones, dropping some. In the table there are nearly 55,000 clones, 84% of which are singletons. Sequencing used CD4+ T cells from blood, obtained before liver transplant. The sequence was collected from a human donor who received a liver transplant. The chain recombines TRBV4-3 with TRBJ2-1, with a possible D match to TRBD1 (5 bases). CDR3 protein: CASSPLAGAAAWEQFF. The CDR3 DNA reads TGCGCCAGCAGCCCTCTGGCTGGGGCCGCGGCATGGGAGCAGTTCTTC.